This T cell receptor (beta chain) was retrieved from a study of blood T cells in healthy people across ages. Note on this clonotype: Its cognate antigen is unknown.

V was pared by 1 base and J by 7 bases, with 7 bases of the junction left unmatched. Germline-derived CDR1 and CDR2 are SGHTA and FQGNSA. CDR3 length equals 15 residues. It was with a sample-barcoded 5' primer and a J-beta primer mix that a second PCR of roughly 6 to 12 cycles was run. All cDNA molecules were each tagged by a template-switch adaptor with 12 random nucleotides. Researchers report that each sample yielded at least 2.5 million CDR3-containing paired-end reads. One entry per CDR3 protein, called by TCRdb with MiXCR from the 5' RACE reads. The table has 700,000 or so distinct CDR3 sequences, about a fifth seen once; the top ten hold about 20%. Study conclusions and caveats: Reliance upon unsorted PBMCs precluded definitive naive versus antigen-experienced comparison.

The sample providers were healthy Caucasian people from Russia, aged about 6 to 90. The rearrangement joins TRBV7-2 to TRBJ1-5, with 7 bases fitting TRBD1. The source is a man aged 70 or older in good health. The sample consisted of blood. CDR3 protein: CASSLVAGGGQPQHF. CDR3 in DNA: TGTGCCAGCAGCTTAGTCGCAGGGGGAGGGCAGCCCCAGCATTTT. Filled out from reference TRBV7-2 and TRBJ1-5, the complete variable domain reads GAGVSQSPSNKVTEKGKDVELRCDPISGHTALYWYRQSLGQGLEFLIYFQGNSAPDKSGLPSDRFSAERTGGSVSTLTIQRTQQEDSAVYLCASSLVAGGGQPQHFGDGTRLSIL.